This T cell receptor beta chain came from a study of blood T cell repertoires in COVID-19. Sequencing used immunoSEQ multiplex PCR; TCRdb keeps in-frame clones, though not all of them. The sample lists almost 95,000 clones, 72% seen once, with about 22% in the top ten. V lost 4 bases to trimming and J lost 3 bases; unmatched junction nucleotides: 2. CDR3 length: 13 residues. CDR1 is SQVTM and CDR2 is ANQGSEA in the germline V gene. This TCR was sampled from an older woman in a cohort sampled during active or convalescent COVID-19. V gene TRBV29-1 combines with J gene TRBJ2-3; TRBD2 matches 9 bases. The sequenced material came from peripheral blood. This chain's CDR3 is CSVGAGGTDTQYF. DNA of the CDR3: TGCAGCGTTGGAGCGGGGGGTACAGATACGCAGTATTTT.